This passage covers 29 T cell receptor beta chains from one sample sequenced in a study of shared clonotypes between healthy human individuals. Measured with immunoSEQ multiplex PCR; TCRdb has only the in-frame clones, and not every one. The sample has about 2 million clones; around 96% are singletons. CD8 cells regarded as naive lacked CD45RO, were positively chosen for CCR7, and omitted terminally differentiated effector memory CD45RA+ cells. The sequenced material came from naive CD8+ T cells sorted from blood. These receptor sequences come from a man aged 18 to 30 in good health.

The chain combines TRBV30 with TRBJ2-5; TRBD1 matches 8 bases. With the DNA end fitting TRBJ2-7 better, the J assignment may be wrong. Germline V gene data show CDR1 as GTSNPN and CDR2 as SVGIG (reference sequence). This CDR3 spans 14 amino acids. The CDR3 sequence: CAWGGDRYTYEQYF. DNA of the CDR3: TGTGCCTGGGGAGGGGACAGGTATACCTACGAGCAGTACTTC.

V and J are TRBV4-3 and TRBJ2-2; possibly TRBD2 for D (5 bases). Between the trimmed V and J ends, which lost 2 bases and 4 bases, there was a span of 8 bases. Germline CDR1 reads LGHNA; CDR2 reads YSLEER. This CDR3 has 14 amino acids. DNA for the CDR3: TGCGCCAGCAGCCAAAGTCGGGGCACCGGGGAGCTGTTTTTT. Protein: CASSQSRGTGELFF.

The CDR3 loop reads CASSAGGNEQFF. For the CDR3, the DNA is TGTGCCAGCAGCGCAGGGGGCAATGAGCAGTTCTTC. V and J are TRBV7-9 and TRBJ2-1, with 7 positions matching TRBD1. Germline V gene data show CDR1 as SEHNR and CDR2 as FQNEAQ (reference sequence). J lost 6 bases, V lost 5 bases, and 1 base had no gene match. This CDR3 comprises 12 residues.

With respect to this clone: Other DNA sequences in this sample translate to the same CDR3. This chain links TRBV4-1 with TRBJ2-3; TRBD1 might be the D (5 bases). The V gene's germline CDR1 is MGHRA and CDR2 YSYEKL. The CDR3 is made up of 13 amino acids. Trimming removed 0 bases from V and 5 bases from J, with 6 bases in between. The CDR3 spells CASSQDRGDTQYF. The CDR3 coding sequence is TGCGCCAGCAGCCAAGATAGGGGAGATACGCAGTATTTT.

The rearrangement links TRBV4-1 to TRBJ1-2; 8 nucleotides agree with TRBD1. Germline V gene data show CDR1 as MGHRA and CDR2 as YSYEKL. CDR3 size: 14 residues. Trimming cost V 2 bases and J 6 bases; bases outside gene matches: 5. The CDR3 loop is CASSQPGQAHGYTF. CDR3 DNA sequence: TGCGCCAGCAGCCAACCGGGACAGGCTCATGGCTACACCTTC.

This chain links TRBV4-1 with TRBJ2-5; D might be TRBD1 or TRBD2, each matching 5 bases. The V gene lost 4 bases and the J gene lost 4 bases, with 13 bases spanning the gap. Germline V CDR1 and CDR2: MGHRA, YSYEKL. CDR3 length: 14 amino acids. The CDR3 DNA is TGCGCCAGCAGCCCACTCCAGGGAGTAGAGACCCAGTACTTC. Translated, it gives CASSPLQGVETQYF.

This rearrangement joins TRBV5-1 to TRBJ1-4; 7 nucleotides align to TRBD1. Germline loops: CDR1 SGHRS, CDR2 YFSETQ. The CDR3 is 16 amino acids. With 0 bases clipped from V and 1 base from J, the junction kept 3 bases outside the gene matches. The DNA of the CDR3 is TGCGCCAGCAGCTTGGAGACAGGGTTAACTAATGAAAAACTGTTTTTT. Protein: CASSLETGLTNEKLFF. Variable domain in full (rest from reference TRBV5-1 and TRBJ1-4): KAGVTQTPRYLIKTRGQQVTLSCSPISGHRSVSWYQQTPGQGLQFLFEYFSETQRNKGNFPGRFSGRQFSNSRSEMNVSTLELGDSALYLCASSLETGLTNEKLFFGSGTQLSVL.

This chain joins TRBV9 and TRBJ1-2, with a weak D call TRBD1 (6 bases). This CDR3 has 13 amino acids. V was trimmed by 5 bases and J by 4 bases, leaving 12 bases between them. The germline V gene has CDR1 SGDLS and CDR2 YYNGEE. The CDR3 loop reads CASREGGSYGYTF. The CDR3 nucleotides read TGTGCCAGCAGAGAGGGGGGCAGCTATGGCTACACCTTC. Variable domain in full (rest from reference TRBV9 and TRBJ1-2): DSGVTQTPKHLITATGQRVTLRCSPRSGDLSVYWYQQSLDQGLQFLIQYYNGEERAKGNILERFSAQQFPDLHSELNLSSLELGDSALYFCASREGGSYGYTFGSGTRLTVV.

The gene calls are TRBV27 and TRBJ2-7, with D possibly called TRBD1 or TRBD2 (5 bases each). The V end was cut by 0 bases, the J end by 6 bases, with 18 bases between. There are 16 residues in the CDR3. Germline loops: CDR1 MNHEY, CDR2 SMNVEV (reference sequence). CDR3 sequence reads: CASSLSGDPGDAEQYF. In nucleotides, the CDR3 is TGTGCCAGCAGTTTATCGGGGGACCCTGGGGACGCCGAGCAGTACTTC.

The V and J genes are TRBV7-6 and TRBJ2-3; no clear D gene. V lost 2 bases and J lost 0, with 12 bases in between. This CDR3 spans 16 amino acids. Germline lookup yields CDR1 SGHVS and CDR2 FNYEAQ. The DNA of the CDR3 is TGTGCCAGCAGCTTAAAGGTAGCCGGGAGCACAGATACGCAGTATTTT. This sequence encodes CASSLKVAGSTDTQYF. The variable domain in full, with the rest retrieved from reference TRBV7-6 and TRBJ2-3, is GAGVSQSPRYKVTKRGQDVALRCDPISGHVSLYWYRQALGQGPEFLTYFNYEAQQDKSGLPNDRFSAERPEGSISTLTIQRTEQRDSAMYRCASSLKVAGSTDTQYFGPGTRLTVL.

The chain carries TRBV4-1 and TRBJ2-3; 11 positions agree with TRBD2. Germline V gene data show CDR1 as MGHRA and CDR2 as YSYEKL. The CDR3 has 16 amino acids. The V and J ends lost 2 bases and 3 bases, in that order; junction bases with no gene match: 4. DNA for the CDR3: TGCGCCAGCAGCCAATTTAGCGGGGGGGCAACAGATACGCAGTATTTT. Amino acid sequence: CASSQFSGGATDTQYF.

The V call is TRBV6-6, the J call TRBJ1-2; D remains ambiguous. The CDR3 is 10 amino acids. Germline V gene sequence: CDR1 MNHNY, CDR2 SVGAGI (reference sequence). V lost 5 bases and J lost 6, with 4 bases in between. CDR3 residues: CASSHNGYTF. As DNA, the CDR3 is TGTGCCAGCAGTCATAATGGCTACACCTTC.

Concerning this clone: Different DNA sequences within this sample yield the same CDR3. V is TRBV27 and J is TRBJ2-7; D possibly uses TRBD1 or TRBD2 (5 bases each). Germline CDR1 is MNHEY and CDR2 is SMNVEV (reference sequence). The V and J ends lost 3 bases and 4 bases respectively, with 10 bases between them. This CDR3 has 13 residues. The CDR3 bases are TGTGCCAGCAGTTTCGGGGACGGATACGAGCAGTACTTC. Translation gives CASSFGDGYEQYF.

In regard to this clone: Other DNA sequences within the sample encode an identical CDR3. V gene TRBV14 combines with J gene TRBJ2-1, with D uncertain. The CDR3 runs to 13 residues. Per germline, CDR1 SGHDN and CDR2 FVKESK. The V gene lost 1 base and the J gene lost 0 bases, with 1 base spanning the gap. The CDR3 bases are TGTGCCAGCAGCCAAGGCTCCTACAATGAGCAGTTCTTC. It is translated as CASSQGSYNEQFF.

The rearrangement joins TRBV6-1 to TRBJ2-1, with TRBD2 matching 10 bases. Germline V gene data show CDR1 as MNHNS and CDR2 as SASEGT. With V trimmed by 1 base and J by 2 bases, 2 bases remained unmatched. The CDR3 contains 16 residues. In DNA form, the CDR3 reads TGTGCCAGCAGTGAAGAGCGGGAGGGAGCCTACAATGAGCAGTTCTTC. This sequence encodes CASSEEREGAYNEQFF.

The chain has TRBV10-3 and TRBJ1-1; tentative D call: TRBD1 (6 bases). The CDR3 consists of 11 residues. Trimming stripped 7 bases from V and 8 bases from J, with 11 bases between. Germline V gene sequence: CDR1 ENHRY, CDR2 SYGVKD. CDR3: CAITGDREAFF. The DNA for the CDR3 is TGTGCCATCACCGGAGACAGGGAAGCTTTCTTT.

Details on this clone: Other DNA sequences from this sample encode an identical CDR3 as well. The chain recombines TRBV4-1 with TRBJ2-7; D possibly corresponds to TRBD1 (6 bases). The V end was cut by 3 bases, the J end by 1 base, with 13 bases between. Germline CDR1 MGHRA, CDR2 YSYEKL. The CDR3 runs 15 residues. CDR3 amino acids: CASSHRKTGSYEQYF. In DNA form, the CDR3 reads TGCGCCAGCAGCCACCGTAAGACAGGTTCCTACGAGCAGTACTTC.

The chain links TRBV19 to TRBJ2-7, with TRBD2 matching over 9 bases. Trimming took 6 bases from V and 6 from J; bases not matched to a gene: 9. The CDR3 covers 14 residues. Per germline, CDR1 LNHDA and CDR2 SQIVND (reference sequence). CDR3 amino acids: CASRGAGGPLEQYF. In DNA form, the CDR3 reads TGTGCCAGTAGGGGCGCGGGAGGGCCTCTCGAGCAGTACTTC.

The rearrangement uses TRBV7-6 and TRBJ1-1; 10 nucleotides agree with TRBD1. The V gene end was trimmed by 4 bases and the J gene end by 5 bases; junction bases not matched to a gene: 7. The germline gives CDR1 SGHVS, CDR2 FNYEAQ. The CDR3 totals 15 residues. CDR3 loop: CASSSRQGAETEAFF. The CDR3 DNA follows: TGTGCCAGCAGCTCCAGACAGGGGGCGGAAACTGAAGCTTTCTTT.

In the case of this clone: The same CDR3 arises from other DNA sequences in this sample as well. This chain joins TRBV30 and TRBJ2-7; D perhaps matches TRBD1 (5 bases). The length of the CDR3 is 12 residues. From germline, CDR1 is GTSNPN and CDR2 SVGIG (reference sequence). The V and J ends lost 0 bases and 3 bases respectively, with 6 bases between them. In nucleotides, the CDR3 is TGTGCCTGGAGTGTCGACAGCTACGAGCAGTACTTC. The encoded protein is CAWSVDSYEQYF.

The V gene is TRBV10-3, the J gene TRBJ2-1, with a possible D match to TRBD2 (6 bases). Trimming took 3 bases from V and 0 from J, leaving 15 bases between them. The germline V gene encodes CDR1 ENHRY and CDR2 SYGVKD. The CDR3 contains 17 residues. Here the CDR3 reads CAISETGLGASYNEQFF. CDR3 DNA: TGTGCCATCAGTGAAACGGGACTCGGGGCCTCCTACAATGAGCAGTTCTTC.

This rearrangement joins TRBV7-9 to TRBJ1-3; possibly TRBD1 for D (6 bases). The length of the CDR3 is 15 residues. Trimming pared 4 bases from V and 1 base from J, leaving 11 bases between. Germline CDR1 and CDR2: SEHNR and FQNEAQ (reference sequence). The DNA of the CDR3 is TGTGCCAGCAGCTACAGGGCTGGGTCTGGAAACACCATATATTTT. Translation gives CASSYRAGSGNTIYF.

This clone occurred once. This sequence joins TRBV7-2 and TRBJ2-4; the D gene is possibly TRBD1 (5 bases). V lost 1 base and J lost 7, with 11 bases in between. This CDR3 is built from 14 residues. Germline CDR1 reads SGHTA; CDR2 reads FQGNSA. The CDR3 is CASSLGKGRNIQYF. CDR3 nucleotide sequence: TGTGCCAGCAGCTTAGGGAAGGGGCGGAACATTCAGTACTTC.

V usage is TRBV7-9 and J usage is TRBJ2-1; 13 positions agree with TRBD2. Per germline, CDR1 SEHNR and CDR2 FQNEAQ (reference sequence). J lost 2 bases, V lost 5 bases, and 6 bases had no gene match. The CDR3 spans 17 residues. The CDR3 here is CASSPRTSGSPYNEQFF. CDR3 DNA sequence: TGTGCCAGCAGCCCCCGGACTAGCGGGAGTCCCTACAATGAGCAGTTCTTC.

The CDR3 bases are TGTGCCAGCAGTGCCCGATTATTCGATAAGCGGGTCTTCTACGAGCAGTACTTC. It translates to CASSARLFDKRVFYEQYF. The gene calls are TRBV6-4 and TRBJ2-7; possibly TRBD2 for D (6 bases). CDR1 is MRHNA, CDR2 SNTAGT, per germline. The V end was cut by 4 bases, the J end by 3 bases, with 25 bases between. CDR3 length: 18 amino acids.

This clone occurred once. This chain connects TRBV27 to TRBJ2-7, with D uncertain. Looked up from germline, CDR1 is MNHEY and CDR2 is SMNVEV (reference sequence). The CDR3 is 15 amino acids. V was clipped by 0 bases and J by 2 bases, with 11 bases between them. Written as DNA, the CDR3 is TGTGCCAGCAGTTTATCGGCCAGAGGTACCTACGAGCAGTACTTC. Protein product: CASSLSARGTYEQYF.

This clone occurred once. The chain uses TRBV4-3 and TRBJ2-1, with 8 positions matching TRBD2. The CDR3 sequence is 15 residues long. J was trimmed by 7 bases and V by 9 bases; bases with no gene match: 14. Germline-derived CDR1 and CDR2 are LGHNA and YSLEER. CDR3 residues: CASKPEAGVTNEQFF. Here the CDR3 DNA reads TGCGCCAGTAAACCCGAAGCGGGAGTAACGAATGAGCAGTTCTTC.

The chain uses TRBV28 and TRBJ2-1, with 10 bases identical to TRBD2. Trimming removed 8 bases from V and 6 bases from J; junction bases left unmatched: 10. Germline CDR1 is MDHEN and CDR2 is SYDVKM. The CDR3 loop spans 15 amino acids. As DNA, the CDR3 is TGTGCCAGCCTCGGAGAGCGGGGGGGCTTCAATGAGCAGTTCTTC. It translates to CASLGERGGFNEQFF.

CDR3 nucleotides: TGTGCCAGCAGTGAGTTCGGGACAGGAGCGAACACTGAAGCTTTCTTT. Translated: CASSEFGTGANTEAFF. The chain carries TRBV6-1 and TRBJ1-1, with 8 bases matching TRBD1. After removal of 3 bases from V and 1 base from J, the junction contained 7 bases not matched to a gene. Germline loops: CDR1 MNHNS, CDR2 SASEGT. The CDR3 runs to 16 residues.